The present entry profiles one T cell receptor beta chain with its context. No antigen is known for it. Without the conserved terminal phenylalanine or tryptophan, this CDR3 likely stems from a read error. This sample is drawn from a study of tumor-infiltrating lymphocytes in primary liver carcinoma. About the study: Patients were both men and women, whose ages ran from 30 to 69 years. Study findings and constraints: Tumors reached a significantly greater top-250-clone fraction than blood did (p = 0.039).

Unsorted whole blood served as the source of blood RNA, and germline DNA was extracted as well. HBV chronically infected the treatment-naive patients. Priming with a constant-region primer yielded TCR beta cDNA from roughly 500 ng total RNA. Three nested multiplex PCR rounds, a slightly modified ARM-PCR, produced the libraries for TCR beta. TCRdb ran MiXCR on the multiplex PCR reads and lists one entry per CDR3 protein. The data hold about 330,000 distinct CDR3 sequences, with less than 70% observed a single time. The sample taken for sequencing was peripheral blood. The receptor comes from a man aged 40-55 years with primary liver carcinoma and hepatitis B virus infection.

The CDR3 region is CASTSLSAKSIQYL. In nucleotides, the CDR3 is TGTGCCAGCACCTCACTGTCAGCCAAAAGCATTCAGTACTTA. This chain joins TRBV6-6 and TRBJ2-4; no clear D gene. The CDR3 spans 14 residues. Germline lookup yields CDR1 MNHNY and CDR2 SVGAGI (reference sequence).